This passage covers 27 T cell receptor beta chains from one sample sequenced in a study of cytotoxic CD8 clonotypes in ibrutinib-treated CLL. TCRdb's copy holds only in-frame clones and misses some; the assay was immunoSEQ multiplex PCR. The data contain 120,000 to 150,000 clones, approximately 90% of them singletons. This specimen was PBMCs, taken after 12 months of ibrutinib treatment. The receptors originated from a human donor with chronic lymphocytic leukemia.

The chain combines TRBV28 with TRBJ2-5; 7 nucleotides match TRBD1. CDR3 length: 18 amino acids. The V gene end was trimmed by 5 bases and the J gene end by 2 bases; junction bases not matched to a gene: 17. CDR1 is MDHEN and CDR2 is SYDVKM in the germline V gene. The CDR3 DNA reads TGTGCCAGCAGTCGAGGTCCTCGGGACAGACCTAAACAAGAGACCCAGTACTTC. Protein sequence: CASSRGPRDRPKQETQYF.

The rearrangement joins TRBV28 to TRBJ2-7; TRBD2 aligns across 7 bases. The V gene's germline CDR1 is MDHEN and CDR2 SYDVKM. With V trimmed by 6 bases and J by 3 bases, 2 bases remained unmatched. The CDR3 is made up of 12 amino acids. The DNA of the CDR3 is TGTGCCAGCAGACGGGGGGTCTACGAGCAGTACTTC. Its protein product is CASRRGVYEQYF.

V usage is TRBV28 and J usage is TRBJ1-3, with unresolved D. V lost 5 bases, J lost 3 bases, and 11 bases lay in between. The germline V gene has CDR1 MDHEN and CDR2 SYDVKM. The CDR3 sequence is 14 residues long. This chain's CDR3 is CASSPAGSGNTIYF. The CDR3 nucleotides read TGTGCCAGCAGTCCCGCGGGGAGTGGAAACACCATATATTTT. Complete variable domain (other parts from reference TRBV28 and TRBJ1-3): DVKVTQSSRYLVKRTGEKVFLECVQDMDHENMFWYRQDPGLGLRLIYFSYDVKMKEKGDIPEGYSVSREKKERFSLILESASTNQTSMYLCASSPAGSGNTIYFGEGSWLTVV.

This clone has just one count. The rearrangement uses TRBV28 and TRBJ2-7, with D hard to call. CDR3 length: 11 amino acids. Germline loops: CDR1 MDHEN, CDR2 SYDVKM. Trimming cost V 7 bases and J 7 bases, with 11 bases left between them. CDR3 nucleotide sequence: TGTGCCAGCATCTATACGGGTGAGCAGTACTTC. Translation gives CASIYTGEQYF.

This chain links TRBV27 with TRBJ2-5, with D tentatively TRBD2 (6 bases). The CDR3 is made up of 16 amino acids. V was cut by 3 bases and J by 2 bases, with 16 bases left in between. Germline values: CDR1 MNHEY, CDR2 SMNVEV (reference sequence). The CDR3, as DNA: TGTGCCAGCAGTTTCCAAAGGGTAGCGGTACAAGAGACCCAGTACTTC. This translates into CASSFQRVAVQETQYF.

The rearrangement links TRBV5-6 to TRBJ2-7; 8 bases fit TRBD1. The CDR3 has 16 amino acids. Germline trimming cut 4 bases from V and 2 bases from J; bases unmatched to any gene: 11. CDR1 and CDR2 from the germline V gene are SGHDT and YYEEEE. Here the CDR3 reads CASSPNNRTGTYEQYF. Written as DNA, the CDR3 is TGTGCCAGCAGCCCCAATAACCGGACAGGGACCTACGAGCAGTACTTC. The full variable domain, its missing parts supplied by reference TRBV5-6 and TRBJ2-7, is DAGVTQSPTHLIKTRGQQVTLRCSPKSGHDTVSWYQQALGQGPQFIFQYYEEEERQRGNFPDRFSGHQFPNYSSELNVNALLLGDSALYLCASSPNNRTGTYEQYFGPGTRLTVT.

CDR3: CAWSGGIEAFF. Written as DNA, the CDR3 is TGTGCCTGGAGTGGGGGGATTGAAGCTTTCTTT. The genes are TRBV30 and TRBJ1-1, with D maybe TRBD1 (5 bases). Germline V gene lookup returns CDR1 GTSNPN and CDR2 SVGIG (reference sequence). V was cut by 1 base and J by 7 bases, with 7 bases left in between. CDR3 length: 11 amino acids.

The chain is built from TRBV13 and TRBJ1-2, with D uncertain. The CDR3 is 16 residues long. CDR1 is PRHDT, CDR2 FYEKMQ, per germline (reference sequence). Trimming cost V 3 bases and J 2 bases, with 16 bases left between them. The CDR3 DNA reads TGTGCCAGCAGCTTGGGCACCCAAGAGGCAAACTATGGCTACACCTTC. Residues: CASSLGTQEANYGYTF.

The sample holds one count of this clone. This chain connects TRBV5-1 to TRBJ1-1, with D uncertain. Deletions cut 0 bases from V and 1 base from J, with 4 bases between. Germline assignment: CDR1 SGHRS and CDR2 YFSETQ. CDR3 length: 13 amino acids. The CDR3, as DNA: TGCGCCAGCAGCTTGGGAGAGAACACTGAAGCTTTCTTT. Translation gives CASSLGENTEAFF.

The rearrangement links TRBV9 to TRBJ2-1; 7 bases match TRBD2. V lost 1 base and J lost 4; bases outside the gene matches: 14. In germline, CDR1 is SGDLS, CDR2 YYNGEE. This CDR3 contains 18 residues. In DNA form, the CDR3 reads TGTGCCAGCAGCGTAAGAGGTGGCGGGAGCTGGGAGTACAATGAGCAGTTCTTC. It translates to CASSVRGGGSWEYNEQFF. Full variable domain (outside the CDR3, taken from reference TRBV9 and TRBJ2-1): DSGVTQTPKHLITATGQRVTLRCSPRSGDLSVYWYQQSLDQGLQFLIQYYNGEERAKGNILERFSAQQFPDLHSELNLSSLELGDSALYFCASSVRGGGSWEYNEQFFGPGTRLTVL.

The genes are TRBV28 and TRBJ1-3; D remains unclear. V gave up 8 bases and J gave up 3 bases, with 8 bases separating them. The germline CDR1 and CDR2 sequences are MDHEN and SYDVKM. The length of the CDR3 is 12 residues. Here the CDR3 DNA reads TGTGCCAGCCGTATGTTTGGAAACACCATATATTTT. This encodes CASRMFGNTIYF.

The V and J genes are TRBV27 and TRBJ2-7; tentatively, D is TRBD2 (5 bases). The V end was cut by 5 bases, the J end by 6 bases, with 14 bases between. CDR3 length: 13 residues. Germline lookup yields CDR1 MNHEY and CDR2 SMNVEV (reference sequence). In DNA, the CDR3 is TGTGCCAGCAGTAGGACCGGGGTGCGCGAGCAGTACTTC. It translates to CASSRTGVREQYF.

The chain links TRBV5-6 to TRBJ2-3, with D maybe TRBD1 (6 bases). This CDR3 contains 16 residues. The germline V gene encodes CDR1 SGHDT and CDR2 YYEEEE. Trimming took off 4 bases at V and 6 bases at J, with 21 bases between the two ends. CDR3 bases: TGTGCCAGCAGCCAGAGGTGGACAGCGAACTTTGATACGCAGTATTTT. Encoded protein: CASSQRWTANFDTQYF.

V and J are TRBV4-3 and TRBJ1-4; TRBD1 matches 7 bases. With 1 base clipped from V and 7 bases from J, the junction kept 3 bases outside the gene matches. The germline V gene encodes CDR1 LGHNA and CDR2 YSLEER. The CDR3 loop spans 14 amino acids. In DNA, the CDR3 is TGCGCCAGCAGCCAAGCTAGGGGGCGTGAAAAACTGTTTTTT. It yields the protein CASSQARGREKLFF.

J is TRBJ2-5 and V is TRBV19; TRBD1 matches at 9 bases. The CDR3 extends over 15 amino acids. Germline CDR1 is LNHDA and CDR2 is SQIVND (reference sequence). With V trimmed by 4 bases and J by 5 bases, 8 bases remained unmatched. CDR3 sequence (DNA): TGTGCCAGTAGTAACGACAGGGGGGTTTTCGAGACCCAGTACTTC. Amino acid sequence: CASSNDRGVFETQYF.

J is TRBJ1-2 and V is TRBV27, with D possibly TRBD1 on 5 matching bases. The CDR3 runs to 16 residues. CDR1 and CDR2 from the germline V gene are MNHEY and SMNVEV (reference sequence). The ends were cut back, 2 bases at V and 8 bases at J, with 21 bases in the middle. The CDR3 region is CASSLTREWILKGYTF. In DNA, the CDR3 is TGTGCCAGCAGTTTAACCAGGGAATGGATATTGAAGGGCTACACCTTC.

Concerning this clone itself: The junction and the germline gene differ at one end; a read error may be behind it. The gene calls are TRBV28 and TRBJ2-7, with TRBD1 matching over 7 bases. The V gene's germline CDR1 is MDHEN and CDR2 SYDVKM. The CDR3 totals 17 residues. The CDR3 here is CASSFILYPGGSYEQYF. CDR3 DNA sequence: TGTGCCAGTAGTTTCATTTTGTACCCAGGGGGATCCTACGAGCAGTACTTC.

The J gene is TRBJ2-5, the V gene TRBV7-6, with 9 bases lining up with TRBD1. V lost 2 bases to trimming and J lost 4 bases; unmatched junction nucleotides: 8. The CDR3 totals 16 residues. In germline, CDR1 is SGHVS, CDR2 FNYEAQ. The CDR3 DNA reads TGTGCCAGCAGCTTACGCCCCGACAGGGGGGGAGAGACCCAGTACTTC. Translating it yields CASSLRPDRGGETQYF.

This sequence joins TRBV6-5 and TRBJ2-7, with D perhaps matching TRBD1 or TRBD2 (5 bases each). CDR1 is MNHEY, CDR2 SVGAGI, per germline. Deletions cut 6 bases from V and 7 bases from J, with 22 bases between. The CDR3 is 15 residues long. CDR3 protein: CASSPPGDPAWEQYF. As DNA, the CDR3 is TGTGCCAGCAGCCCCCCCGGGGACCCCGCCTGGGAGCAGTACTTC.

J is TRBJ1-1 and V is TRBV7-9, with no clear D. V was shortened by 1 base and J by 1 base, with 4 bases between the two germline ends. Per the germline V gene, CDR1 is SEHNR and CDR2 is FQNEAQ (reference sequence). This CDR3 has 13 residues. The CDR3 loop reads CASSLVQNTEAFF. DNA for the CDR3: TGTGCCAGCAGCTTAGTGCAGAACACTGAAGCTTTCTTT.

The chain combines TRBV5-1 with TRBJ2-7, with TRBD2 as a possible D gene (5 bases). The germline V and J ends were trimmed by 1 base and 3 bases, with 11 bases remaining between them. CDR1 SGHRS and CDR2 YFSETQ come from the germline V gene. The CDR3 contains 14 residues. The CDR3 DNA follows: TGCGCCAGCAGCTTGAGTAGCGACTACTACGAGCAGTACTTC. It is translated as CASSLSSDYYEQYF.

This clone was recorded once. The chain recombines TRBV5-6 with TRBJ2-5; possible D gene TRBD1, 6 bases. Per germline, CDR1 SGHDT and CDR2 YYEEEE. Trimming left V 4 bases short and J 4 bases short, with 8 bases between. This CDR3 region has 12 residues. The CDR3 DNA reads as TGTGCCAGCAGCCGGACAGTAGAGACCCAGTACTTC. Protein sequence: CASSRTVETQYF.

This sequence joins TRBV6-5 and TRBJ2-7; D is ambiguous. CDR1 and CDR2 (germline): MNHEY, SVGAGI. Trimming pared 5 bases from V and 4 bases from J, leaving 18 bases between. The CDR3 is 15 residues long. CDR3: CASSTTKWSIYEQYF. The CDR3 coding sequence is TGTGCCAGCAGTACCACAAAGTGGAGTATATACGAGCAGTACTTC.

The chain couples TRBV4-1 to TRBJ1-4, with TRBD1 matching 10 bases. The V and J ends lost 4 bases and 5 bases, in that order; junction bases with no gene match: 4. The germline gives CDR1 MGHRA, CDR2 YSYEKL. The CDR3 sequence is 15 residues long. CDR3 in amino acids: CASSPAGQGNEKLFF. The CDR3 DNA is TGCGCCAGCAGCCCCGCGGGACAGGGGAATGAAAAACTGTTTTTT.

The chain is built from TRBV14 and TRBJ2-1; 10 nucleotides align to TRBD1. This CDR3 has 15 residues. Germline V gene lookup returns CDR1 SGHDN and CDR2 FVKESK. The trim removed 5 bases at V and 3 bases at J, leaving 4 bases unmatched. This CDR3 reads CASSTRTGGYNEQFF. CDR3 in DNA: TGTGCCAGCAGCACTCGGACAGGGGGCTACAATGAGCAGTTCTTC.

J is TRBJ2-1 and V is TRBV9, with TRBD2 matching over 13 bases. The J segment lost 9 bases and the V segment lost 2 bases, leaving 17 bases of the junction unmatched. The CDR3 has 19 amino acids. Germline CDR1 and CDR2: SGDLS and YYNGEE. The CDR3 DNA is TGTGCCAGCAGCGTCCTGGGACTAGCGGGAAGTGTAGGGAAGGTTGAGCAGTTCTTC. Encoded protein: CASSVLGLAGSVGKVEQFF.

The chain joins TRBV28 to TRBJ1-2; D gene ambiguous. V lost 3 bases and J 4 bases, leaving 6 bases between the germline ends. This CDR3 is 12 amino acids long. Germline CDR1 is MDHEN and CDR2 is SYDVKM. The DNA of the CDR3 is TGTGCCAGCAGTTTTCCCCTCTATGGCTACACCTTC. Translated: CASSFPLYGYTF.